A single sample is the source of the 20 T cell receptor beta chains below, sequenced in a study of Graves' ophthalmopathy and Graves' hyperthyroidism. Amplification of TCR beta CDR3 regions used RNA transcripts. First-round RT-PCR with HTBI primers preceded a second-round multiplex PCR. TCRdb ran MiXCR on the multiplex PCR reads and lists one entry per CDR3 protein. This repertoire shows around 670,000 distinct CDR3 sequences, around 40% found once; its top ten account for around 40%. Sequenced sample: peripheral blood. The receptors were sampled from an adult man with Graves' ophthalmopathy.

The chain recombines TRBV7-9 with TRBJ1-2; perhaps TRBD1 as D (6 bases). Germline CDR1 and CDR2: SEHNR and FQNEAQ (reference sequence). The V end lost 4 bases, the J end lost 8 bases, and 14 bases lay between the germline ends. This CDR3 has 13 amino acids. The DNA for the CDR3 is TGTGCCAGCAGCTCAGTCGCGGGGACAGGCTACACCTTC. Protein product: CASSSVAGTGYTF.

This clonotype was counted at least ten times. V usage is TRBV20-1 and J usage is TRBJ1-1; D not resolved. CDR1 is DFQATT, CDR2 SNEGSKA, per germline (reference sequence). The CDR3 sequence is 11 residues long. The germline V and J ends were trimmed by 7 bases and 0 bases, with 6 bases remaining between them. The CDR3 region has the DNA TGCAGTGTAATGATGAACACTGAAGCTTTCTTT. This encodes CSVMMNTEAFF.

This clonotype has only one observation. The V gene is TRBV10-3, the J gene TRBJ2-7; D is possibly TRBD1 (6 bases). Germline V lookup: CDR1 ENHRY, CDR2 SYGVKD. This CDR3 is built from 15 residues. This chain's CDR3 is CASSEGVYGSYEQYF. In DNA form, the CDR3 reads TGTGCTAGCAGTGAGGGGGTTTACGGTTCCTACGAGCAGTACTTC.

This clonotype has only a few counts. The CDR3 nucleotides are TGTGCCAGCAGTTGGGGGGGGGTTAGTGGTCAGCCCCAGCATTTT. Translating it yields CASSWGGVSGQPQHF. The chain joins TRBV12-3 or TRBV12-4 to TRBJ1-5; tentative D call: TRBD1 (5 bases). Trimming left V 4 bases short and J 6 bases short, with 16 bases between. The CDR3 spans 15 residues.

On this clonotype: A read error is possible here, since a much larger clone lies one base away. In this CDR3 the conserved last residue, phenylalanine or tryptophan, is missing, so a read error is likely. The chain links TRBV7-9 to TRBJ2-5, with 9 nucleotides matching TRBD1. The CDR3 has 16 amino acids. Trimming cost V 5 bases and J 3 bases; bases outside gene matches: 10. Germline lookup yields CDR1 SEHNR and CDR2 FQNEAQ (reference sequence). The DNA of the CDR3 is TGTGCCAGCAGCAAACAGGGGGCGATTTCAAAAGAGACCCAGTACGTC. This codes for CASSKQGAISKETQYV.

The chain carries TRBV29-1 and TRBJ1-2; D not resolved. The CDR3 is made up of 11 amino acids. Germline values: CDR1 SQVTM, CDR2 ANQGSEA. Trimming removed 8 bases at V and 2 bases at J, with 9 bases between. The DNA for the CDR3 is TGCAGCAGCCTACAGAACTATGGCTACACCTTC. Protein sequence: CSSLQNYGYTF.

In DNA form, the CDR3 reads TGCGCCAGCAGCCAACTCCGGGGCGGAACCGGGGAGCTGTTTTTT. It codes for CASSQLRGGTGELFF. The genes are TRBV4-3 and TRBJ2-2; either TRBD1 or TRBD2 may supply D (5 bases each). Germline V gives CDR1 LGHNA, CDR2 YSLEER. The CDR3 totals 15 residues. Trimming shortened V by 2 bases and J by 5 bases, and 12 bases separated the two germline ends.

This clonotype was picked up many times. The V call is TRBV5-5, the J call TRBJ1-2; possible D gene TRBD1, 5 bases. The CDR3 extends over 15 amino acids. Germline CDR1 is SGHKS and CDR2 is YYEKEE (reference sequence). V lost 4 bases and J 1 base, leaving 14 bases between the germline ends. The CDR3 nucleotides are TGTGCCAGCAGCCTTCCGGGACGGGATAACTATGGCTACACCTTC. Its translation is CASSLPGRDNYGYTF.

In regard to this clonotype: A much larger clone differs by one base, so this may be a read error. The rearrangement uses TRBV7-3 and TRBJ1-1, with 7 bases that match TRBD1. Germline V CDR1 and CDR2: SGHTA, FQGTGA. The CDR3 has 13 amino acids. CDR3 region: CASSLQGDTEASF. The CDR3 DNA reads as TGTGCCAGCAGCTTACAGGGGGACACTGAAGCTTCCTTT.

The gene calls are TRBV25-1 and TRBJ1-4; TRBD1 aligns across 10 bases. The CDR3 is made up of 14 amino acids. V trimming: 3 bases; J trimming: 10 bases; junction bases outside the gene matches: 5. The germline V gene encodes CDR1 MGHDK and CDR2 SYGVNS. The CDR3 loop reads CASSETGGGGKLFF. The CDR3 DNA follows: TGTGCCAGCAGTGAGACAGGGGGCGGAGGAAAACTGTTTTTT.

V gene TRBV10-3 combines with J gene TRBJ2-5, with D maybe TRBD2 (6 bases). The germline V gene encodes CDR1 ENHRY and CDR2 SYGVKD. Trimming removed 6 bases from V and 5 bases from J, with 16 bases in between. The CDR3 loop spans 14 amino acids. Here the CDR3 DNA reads TGTGCCATCAGCCCCTGGAGGGTAGCTGAGACCCAGTACTTC. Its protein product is CAISPWRVAETQYF.

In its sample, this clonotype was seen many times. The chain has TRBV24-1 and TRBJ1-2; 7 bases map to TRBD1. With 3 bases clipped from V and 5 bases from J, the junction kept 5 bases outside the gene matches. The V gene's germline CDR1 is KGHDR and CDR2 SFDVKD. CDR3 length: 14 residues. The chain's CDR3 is CATSDTGTAYGYTF. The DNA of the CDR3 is TGTGCCACCAGTGATACCGGGACAGCATATGGCTACACCTTC.

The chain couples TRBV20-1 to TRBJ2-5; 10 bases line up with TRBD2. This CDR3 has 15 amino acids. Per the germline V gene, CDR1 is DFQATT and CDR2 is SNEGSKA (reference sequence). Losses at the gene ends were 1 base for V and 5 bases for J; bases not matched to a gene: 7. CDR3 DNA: TGCAGTGCTAGAGTATCAGCGGGGGGGCTTGAGACCCAGTACTTC. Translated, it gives CSARVSAGGLETQYF.

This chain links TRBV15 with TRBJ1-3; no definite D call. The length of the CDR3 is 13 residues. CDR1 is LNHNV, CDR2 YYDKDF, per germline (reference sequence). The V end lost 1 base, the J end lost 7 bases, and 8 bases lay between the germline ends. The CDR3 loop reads CATSRGWVNTIYF. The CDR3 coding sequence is TGTGCCACCAGCAGAGGGTGGGTTAACACCATATATTTT.

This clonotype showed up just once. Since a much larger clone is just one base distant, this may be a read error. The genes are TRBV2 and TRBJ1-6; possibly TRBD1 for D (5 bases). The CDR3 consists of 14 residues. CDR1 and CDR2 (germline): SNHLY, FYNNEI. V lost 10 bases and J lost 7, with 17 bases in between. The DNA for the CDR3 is TGTGCCATCCGGGACGCCGAAGGAAATTCACCCCTCCACTTT. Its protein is CAIRDAEGNSPLHF.

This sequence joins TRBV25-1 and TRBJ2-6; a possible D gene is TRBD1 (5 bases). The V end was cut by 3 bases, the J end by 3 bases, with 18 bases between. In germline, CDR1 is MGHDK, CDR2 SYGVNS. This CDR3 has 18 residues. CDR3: CASSDTRVAAGGANVLTF. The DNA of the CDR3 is TGTGCCAGCAGTGATACCAGGGTGGCGGCTGGTGGGGCCAACGTCCTGACTTTC.

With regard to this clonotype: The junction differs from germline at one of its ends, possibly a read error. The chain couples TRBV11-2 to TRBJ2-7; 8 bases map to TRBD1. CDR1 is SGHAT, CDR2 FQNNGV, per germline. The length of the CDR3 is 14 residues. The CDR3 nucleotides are TGTGCCAGCAGCCAGGGACAGGCCGCCAACGAGCGGTACTTC. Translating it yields CASSQGQAANERYF.

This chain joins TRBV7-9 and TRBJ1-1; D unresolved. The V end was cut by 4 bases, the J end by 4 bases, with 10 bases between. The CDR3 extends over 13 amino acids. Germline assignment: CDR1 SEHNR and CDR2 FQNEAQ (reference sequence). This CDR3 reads CASSSMGTTEAFF. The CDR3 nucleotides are TGTGCCAGCAGCTCGATGGGAACCACTGAAGCTTTCTTT.

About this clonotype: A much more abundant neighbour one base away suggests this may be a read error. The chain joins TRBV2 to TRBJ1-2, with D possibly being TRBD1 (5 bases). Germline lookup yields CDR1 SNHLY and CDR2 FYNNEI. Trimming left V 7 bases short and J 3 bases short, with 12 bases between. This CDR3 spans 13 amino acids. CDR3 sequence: CASTRGNDYGYTF. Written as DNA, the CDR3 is TGTGCCAGCACGAGGGGCAACGACTATGGCTACACCTTC. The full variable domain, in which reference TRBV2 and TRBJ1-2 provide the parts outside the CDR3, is EPEVTQTPSHQVTQMGQEVILRCVPISNHLYFYWYRQILGQKVEFLVSFYNNEISEKSEIFDDQFSVERPDGSNFTLKIRSTKLEDSAMYFCASTRGNDYGYTFGSGTRLTVV.

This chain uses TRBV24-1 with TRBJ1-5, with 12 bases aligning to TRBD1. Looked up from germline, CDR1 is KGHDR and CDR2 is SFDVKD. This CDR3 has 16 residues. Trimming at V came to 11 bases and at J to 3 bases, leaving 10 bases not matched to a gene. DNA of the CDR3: TGTGCCAGCAGCCCCGGGACAGGGGGCCTCAATCAGCCCCAGCATTTT. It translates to CASSPGTGGLNQPQHF.